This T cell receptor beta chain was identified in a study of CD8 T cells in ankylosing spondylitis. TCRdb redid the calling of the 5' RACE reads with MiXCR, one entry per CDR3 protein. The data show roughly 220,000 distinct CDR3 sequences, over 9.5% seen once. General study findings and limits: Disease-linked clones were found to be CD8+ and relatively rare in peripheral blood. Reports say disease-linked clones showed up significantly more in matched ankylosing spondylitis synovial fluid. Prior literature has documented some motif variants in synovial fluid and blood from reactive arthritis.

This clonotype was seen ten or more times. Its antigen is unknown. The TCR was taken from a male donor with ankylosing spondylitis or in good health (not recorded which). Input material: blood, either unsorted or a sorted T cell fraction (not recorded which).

The CDR3 loop is CASGTSGVTDTQYF. The CDR3 bases are TGTGCCAGCGGCACTAGCGGGGTTACAGATACGCAGTATTTT. V usage is TRBV6-1 and J usage is TRBJ2-3; 10 nucleotides align to TRBD2. The CDR3 loop spans 14 amino acids. J lost 3 bases, V lost 8 bases, and 5 bases had no gene match. Per germline, CDR1 MNHNS and CDR2 SASEGT.